Given below is one T cell receptor (beta chain) in context. The sample originates from a study of blood T cell repertoires in COVID-19. Study information: From T cells, B-cell-depleted T cells, or PBMCs came the material, which was cDNA or gDNA.

The repertoire was sequenced with immunoSEQ multiplex PCR; TCRdb's copy has only in-frame clones and lacks some. The sample carries under 200,000 clones, about 80% recorded once. Between the trimmed V and J ends, which lost 4 bases and 0 bases, there was a span of 11 bases. This CDR3 is 15 amino acids long. Looked up from germline, CDR1 is LGHDT and CDR2 is YNNKEL (reference sequence). Categorization into cohorts depended on clinical history that participants reported. Two consecutive negative NP/OP PCR tests, clearance, or resolved symptoms defined Cohort 3 recovery. This TCR came from a man aged 50 or older who had recovered from COVID-19. The chain employs TRBV3-1 (or the pseudogene TRBV3-2) and TRBJ2-3, with D possibly matching TRBD2 (7 bases). Sequenced input: PBMCs or T cells enriched from blood (not recorded which). The CDR3 reads CASSPAGASTDTQYF. In nucleotides, the CDR3 is TGTGCCAGCAGCCCGGCGGGGGCTAGCACAGATACGCAGTATTTT.